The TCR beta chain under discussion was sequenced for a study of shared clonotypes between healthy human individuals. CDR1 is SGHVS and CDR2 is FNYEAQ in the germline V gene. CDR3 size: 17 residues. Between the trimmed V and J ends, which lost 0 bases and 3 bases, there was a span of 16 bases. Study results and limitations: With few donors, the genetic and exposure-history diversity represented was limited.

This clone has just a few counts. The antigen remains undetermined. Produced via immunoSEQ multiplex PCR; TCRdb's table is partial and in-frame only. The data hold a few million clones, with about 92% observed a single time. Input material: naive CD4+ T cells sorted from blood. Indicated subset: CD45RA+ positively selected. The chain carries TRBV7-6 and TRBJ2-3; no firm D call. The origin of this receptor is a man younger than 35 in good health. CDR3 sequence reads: CASSLAGPPIITDTQYF. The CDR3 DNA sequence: TGTGCCAGCAGCTTAGCGGGCCCGCCCATTATTACAGATACGCAGTATTTT.